Listed below are T cell receptor beta chains from one sample, sequenced in a study of shared clonotypes between healthy human individuals. The method was immunoSEQ multiplex PCR; TCRdb's version includes in-frame clones alone and lacks a portion of them. Altogether about 490,000 clones are present, roughly 85% being singletons, with the ten largest covering 12%. The sequenced sample consisted of PBMCs. Source of these receptors: a woman between 40 and 50 years old in good health. Some clones in this sample may be carry-over from other donors' samples. Both conserved end residues are part of each CDR3. A D gene is named only where the DNA matches it firmly. The size field is filled for only some rows; it gives once, few, many or a size class.

j_gene: TRBJ2-2
d_gene: .
abundance: .
v_gene: TRBV5-6
CDR3aa: CASSSFFAGELFF
CDR3nt: TGTGCCAGCAGCTCGTTTTTCGCCGGGGAGCTGTTTTTT

j_gene: TRBJ2-7
d_gene: TRBD2
abundance: .
v_gene: TRBV6-5
CDR3aa: CASSYSRGRVGEQYF
CDR3nt: TGTGCCAGCAGTTACTCGAGAGGGAGGGTCGGCGAGCAGTACTTC

j_gene: TRBJ2-7
d_gene: TRBD2
abundance: .
v_gene: TRBV6-6
CDR3aa: CASSKAGGSLEQYF
CDR3nt: TGTGCCAGCAGCAAAGCCGGCGGGAGTCTCGAGCAGTACTTC

j_gene: TRBJ2-3
d_gene: .
abundance: .
v_gene: TRBV7-8
CDR3aa: CASSLDGDFTDTQYF
CDR3nt: TGTGCCAGCAGCTTAGACGGGGACTTCACAGATACGCAGTATTTT

j_gene: TRBJ2-1
d_gene: .
abundance: .
v_gene: TRBV28
CDR3aa: CASSLSHGRDEQFF
CDR3nt: TGTGCCAGCAGTTTAAGTCACGGTCGGGATGAGCAGTTCTTC

j_gene: TRBJ2-7
d_gene: .
abundance: .
v_gene: TRBV27
CDR3aa: CASSGALGLPSYEQYF
CDR3nt: TGTGCCAGCAGCGGCGCTTTGGGACTCCCCTCCTACGAGCAGTACTTC

j_gene: TRBJ2-4
d_gene: TRBD1
abundance: .
v_gene: TRBV18
CDR3aa: CASSEGQGAPVNIQYF
CDR3nt: TGTGCCAGCTCAGAGGGACAGGGGGCGCCGGTAAACATTCAGTACTTC

j_gene: TRBJ2-5
d_gene: TRBD2
abundance: .
v_gene: TRBV5-1
CDR3aa: CASSLATSGRAVEETQYF
CDR3nt: TGCGCCAGCAGCTTGGCGACTAGCGGGAGGGCCGTGGAAGAGACCCAGTACTTC

j_gene: TRBJ2-1
d_gene: TRBD2
abundance: .
v_gene: TRBV10-3
CDR3aa: CAISDRSGRVAGGNEQFF
CDR3nt: TGTGCCATCAGTGATCGCTCAGGGAGAGTTGCGGGAGGAAATGAGCAGTTCTTC

j_gene: TRBJ2-1
d_gene: .
abundance: .
v_gene: TRBV20-1
CDR3aa: CSAQTSYEQFF
CDR3nt: TGCAGTGCGCAGACTAGTTATGAGCAGTTCTTC

j_gene: TRBJ2-2
d_gene: TRBD2
abundance: .
v_gene: TRBV10-2
CDR3aa: CASIPGGSGRGTGELFF
CDR3nt: TGCGCCAGCATCCCTGGAGGGAGCGGGAGGGGCACCGGGGAGCTGTTTTTT

j_gene: TRBJ1-2
d_gene: .
abundance: .
v_gene: TRBV6-4
CDR3aa: CASSDSPGGYGYTF
CDR3nt: TGTGCCAGCAGTGACTCGCCCGGGGGCTATGGCTACACCTTC

j_gene: TRBJ2-5
d_gene: .
abundance: .
v_gene: TRBV2
CDR3aa: CASSERLGLAGTQETQYF
CDR3nt: TGTGCCAGCAGTGAACGGTTAGGTCTGGCGGGGACCCAAGAGACCCAGTACTTC

j_gene: TRBJ1-2
d_gene: .
abundance: .
v_gene: TRBV15
CDR3aa: CATSRDLSVRGGYTF
CDR3nt: TGTGCCACCAGCAGAGATCTCTCGGTCAGAGGCGGCTACACCTTC

j_gene: TRBJ2-5
d_gene: .
abundance: .
v_gene: TRBV11-2
CDR3aa: CASSLGWQETQYF
CDR3nt: TGTGCCAGCAGCTTAGGGTGGCAAGAGACCCAGTACTTC

j_gene: TRBJ1-1
d_gene: .
abundance: .
v_gene: TRBV19
CDR3aa: CASSKGWGLNTEAFF
CDR3nt: TGTGCCAGTAGTAAGGGGTGGGGTTTGAACACTGAAGCTTTCTTT

j_gene: TRBJ2-2
d_gene: .
abundance: .
v_gene: TRBV27
CDR3aa: CATARLAANTGELFF
CDR3nt: TGTGCCACCGCAAGATTAGCGGCGAACACCGGGGAGCTGTTTTTT

j_gene: TRBJ2-5
d_gene: .
abundance: .
v_gene: TRBV27
CDR3aa: CASSGLFKGPQETQYF
CDR3nt: TGTGCCAGCAGTGGCCTGTTTAAGGGACCCCAAGAGACCCAGTACTTC

j_gene: TRBJ2-7
d_gene: TRBD1
abundance: .
v_gene: TRBV7-9
CDR3aa: CASSSQGARYEQYF
CDR3nt: TGTGCCAGCAGCTCACAGGGGGCGCGGTACGAGCAGTACTTC

j_gene: TRBJ2-7
d_gene: TRBD1
abundance: .
v_gene: TRBV2
CDR3aa: CASNRGRSEQYF
CDR3nt: TGTGCCAGCAACAGGGGGCGTAGCGAGCAGTACTTC

j_gene: TRBJ1-4
d_gene: .
abundance: .
v_gene: TRBV27
CDR3aa: CASSLQGTQQGKLFF
CDR3nt: TGTGCCAGCAGCTTACAAGGGACGCAGCAAGGAAAACTGTTTTTT

j_gene: TRBJ2-7
d_gene: .
abundance: once
v_gene: TRBV4-1
CDR3aa: CASSPQGYLSEQYF
CDR3nt: TGCGCCAGCAGCCCGCAGGGATACCTAAGCGAGCAGTACTTC

j_gene: TRBJ2-7
d_gene: .
abundance: .
v_gene: TRBV28
CDR3aa: CASRDRQRAIYEQYF
CDR3nt: TGTGCCAGCAGGGACCGGCAAAGGGCTATTTACGAGCAGTACTTC

j_gene: TRBJ1-4
d_gene: TRBD1
abundance: .
v_gene: TRBV5-1
CDR3aa: CASRTGTGSEKLFF
CDR3nt: TGCGCCAGCAGAACCGGGACAGGGAGTGAAAAACTGTTTTTT

j_gene: TRBJ2-3
d_gene: .
abundance: .
v_gene: TRBV6-4
CDR3aa: CASSRDSLTDTQYF
CDR3nt: TGTGCCAGCAGCCGGGACTCCCTCACAGATACGCAGTATTTT

j_gene: TRBJ1-2
d_gene: .
abundance: .
v_gene: TRBV9
CDR3aa: CASSPRLGGYTF
CDR3nt: TGTGCCAGCAGCCCCAGGCTGGGGGGCTACACCTTC

j_gene: TRBJ2-5
d_gene: .
abundance: few
v_gene: TRBV7-2
CDR3aa: CASSLAGPGPEQETQYF
CDR3nt: TGTGCCAGCAGCTTAGCGGGGCCCGGGCCAGAACAAGAGACCCAGTACTTC

j_gene: TRBJ2-5
d_gene: .
abundance: few
v_gene: TRBV4-1
CDR3aa: CASSQYPPRLLPQETQYF
CDR3nt: TGCGCCAGCAGCCAGTACCCCCCGAGGCTATTACCCCAAGAGACCCAGTACTTC

j_gene: TRBJ2-5
d_gene: TRBD2
abundance: .
v_gene: TRBV15
CDR3aa: CATSRDPPGEGRETQYF
CDR3nt: TGTGCCACCAGCAGAGACCCCCCCGGGGAGGGCAGGGAGACCCAGTACTTC

j_gene: TRBJ2-5
d_gene: .
abundance: .
v_gene: TRBV11-3
CDR3aa: CASSLGTEGRTPNQETQYF
CDR3nt: TGTGCCAGCAGCTTAGGGACGGAGGGTAGGACACCGAACCAAGAGACCCAGTACTTC

j_gene: TRBJ2-3
d_gene: TRBD2
abundance: many
v_gene: TRBV10-3
CDR3aa: CAISDGLAGASTDTQYF
CDR3nt: TGTGCCATCAGTGACGGTTTAGCGGGTGCTAGCACAGATACGCAGTATTTT

j_gene: TRBJ2-3
d_gene: TRBD2
abundance: .
v_gene: TRBV28
CDR3aa: CASSPSGGGTDTQYF
CDR3nt: TGTGCCAGCAGTCCCTCCGGGGGAGGGACAGATACGCAGTATTTT

j_gene: TRBJ2-2
d_gene: TRBD1
abundance: few
v_gene: TRBV7-3
CDR3aa: CASSSKTGESGELFF
CDR3nt: TGTGCCAGCAGCTCTAAGACAGGGGAAAGCGGGGAGCTGTTTTTT

j_gene: TRBJ1-2
d_gene: TRBD1
abundance: .
v_gene: TRBV18
CDR3aa: CASSPALSGQGATRYTF
CDR3nt: TGTGCCAGCTCACCAGCTCTATCCGGACAGGGGGCGACGCGCTACACCTTC

j_gene: TRBJ1-3
d_gene: TRBD1
abundance: .
v_gene: TRBV5-6
CDR3aa: CASSQYDRAGGNTIYF
CDR3nt: TGTGCCAGCAGCCAGTACGACAGGGCCGGTGGAAACACCATATATTTT

j_gene: TRBJ2-7
d_gene: .
abundance: .
v_gene: TRBV28
CDR3aa: CASTTQGPSYEQYF
CDR3nt: TGTGCCAGCACCACACAGGGTCCCTCCTACGAGCAGTACTTC

j_gene: TRBJ1-5
d_gene: .
abundance: .
v_gene: TRBV15
CDR3aa: CATSRGFSDSMFTFNQPQHF
CDR3nt: TGTGCCACCAGCAGAGGGTTTTCGGACAGCATGTTTACCTTCAATCAGCCCCAGCATTTT

j_gene: TRBJ2-1
d_gene: TRBD1
abundance: .
v_gene: TRBV30
CDR3aa: CALQTGSYNEQFF
CDR3nt: TGTGCCTTACAGACAGGGTCCTACAATGAGCAGTTCTTC

j_gene: TRBJ2-1
d_gene: TRBD2
abundance: once
v_gene: TRBV28
CDR3aa: CASSPLAGDNEQFF
CDR3nt: TGTGCCAGCAGCCCGCTAGCGGGCGACAATGAGCAGTTCTTC

j_gene: TRBJ2-5
d_gene: .
abundance: .
v_gene: TRBV30
CDR3aa: CAWTNQETQYF
CDR3nt: TGTGCCTGGACAAACCAAGAGACCCAGTACTTC

j_gene: TRBJ2-7
d_gene: TRBD1
abundance: .
v_gene: TRBV28
CDR3aa: CASSSIRQGAYF
CDR3nt: TGTGCCAGCAGTTCCATCCGACAGGGGGCGTACTTC

j_gene: TRBJ1-2
d_gene: .
abundance: .
v_gene: TRBV19
CDR3aa: CASSILTGGRGLRYGYTF
CDR3nt: TGTGCCAGTAGTATCTTAACGGGTGGACGCGGTTTGAGGTATGGCTACACCTTC

j_gene: TRBJ2-7
d_gene: TRBD2
abundance: .
v_gene: TRBV27
CDR3aa: CASSPGLAESYEQYF
CDR3nt: TGTGCCAGCAGCCCAGGACTAGCGGAATCCTACGAGCAGTACTTC

j_gene: TRBJ2-1
d_gene: .
abundance: few
v_gene: TRBV28
CDR3aa: CASSSRDGWFF
CDR3nt: TGTGCCAGCAGTTCCCGGGACGGTTGGTTCTTC

j_gene: TRBJ1-1
d_gene: TRBD1
abundance: few
v_gene: TRBV19
CDR3aa: CASSTQDRVGTEAFF
CDR3nt: TGTGCCAGTAGTACACAGGACAGGGTTGGTACTGAAGCTTTCTTT

j_gene: TRBJ2-5
d_gene: .
abundance: .
v_gene: TRBV7-2
CDR3aa: CASSLYIQETQYF
CDR3nt: TGTGCCAGCAGCTTATATATCCAAGAGACCCAGTACTTC

j_gene: TRBJ2-4
d_gene: TRBD2
abundance: .
v_gene: TRBV5-3
CDR3aa: CARSLFSGVPKNIQYF
CDR3nt: TGTGCCAGAAGCTTGTTTAGCGGGGTTCCCAAAAACATTCAGTACTTC

j_gene: TRBJ2-2
d_gene: .
abundance: .
v_gene: TRBV27
CDR3aa: CASSFFSGTGELFF
CDR3nt: TGTGCCAGCAGTTTCTTTTCGGGGACCGGGGAGCTGTTTTTT